These 31 T cell receptor beta chains were all obtained from the same sample, sequenced in a study of blood T cell repertoires in COVID-19. Using immunoSEQ multiplex PCR, the repertoire was profiled, and TCRdb retains in-frame clones only, with some absent. This sample has more than 150,000 clones, with around nine tenths found just once. Sample: peripheral blood. The receptors originated from a man in his 70s with active or convalescent COVID-19.

The chain joins TRBV4-1 to TRBJ1-1; D is perhaps TRBD1 (6 bases). V gave up 2 bases and J gave up 4 bases, with 14 bases separating them. CDR3 size: 15 residues. Germline V CDR1 and CDR2: MGHRA, YSYEKL. CDR3: CASSQTQGKSTEAFF. CDR3 sequence (DNA): TGCGCCAGCAGCCAAACTCAGGGGAAGAGCACTGAAGCTTTCTTT.

The chain couples TRBV6-1 to TRBJ1-3; D unresolved. Germline lookup yields CDR1 MNHNS and CDR2 SASEGT. CDR3 size: 15 residues. Trimming shortened V by 2 bases and J by 0 bases, and 8 bases separated the two germline ends. The CDR3 coding sequence is TGTGCCAGCAGTGAATCCGGGGTCTCTGGAAACACCATATATTTT. Its protein product is CASSESGVSGNTIYF.

The V call is TRBV27, the J call TRBJ2-7; D not resolved. CDR1 and CDR2 from the germline V gene are MNHEY and SMNVEV (reference sequence). The V and J ends lost 0 bases and 1 base respectively, with 13 bases between them. This CDR3 is 16 amino acids long. The CDR3 here is CASSLSPDPTSYEQYF. In DNA form, the CDR3 reads TGTGCCAGCAGTTTATCCCCCGACCCGACATCCTACGAGCAGTACTTC.

Here the CDR3 reads CASSRGTSGTTSYEQYF. The CDR3 nucleotides are TGTGCCAGCAGCCGAGGGACTAGCGGGACCACCTCCTACGAGCAGTACTTC. The chain employs TRBV7-6 and TRBJ2-7, with TRBD2 identical over 13 bases. Per germline, CDR1 SGHVS and CDR2 FNYEAQ. The J segment lost 0 bases and the V segment lost 5 bases, leaving 7 bases of the junction unmatched. CDR3 size: 17 residues.

This clone showed up just a few times. Written as DNA, the CDR3 is TGTGCCAGCAGCTTAGGCGATGATTCGGATAGCGGGAGGCCGCGGGGGCTGTTTTTT. This encodes CASSLGDDSDSGRPRGLFF. The chain couples TRBV7-6 to TRBJ2-2, with TRBD2 matching over 10 bases. The length of the CDR3 is 19 residues. Germline lookup yields CDR1 SGHVS and CDR2 FNYEAQ. J was trimmed by 13 bases and V by 1 base; bases with no gene match: 21.

This clone has just one count. The chain employs TRBV5-1 and TRBJ2-7; TRBD1 is a possible D gene (5 bases). This CDR3 region has 15 residues. CDR1 SGHRS and CDR2 YFSETQ come from the germline V gene. The germline V and J ends were trimmed by 0 bases and 5 bases, with 15 bases remaining between them. The CDR3 DNA reads TGCGCCAGCAGCTTGGAGGGGATTCAAGTACACGAGCAGTACTTC. It specifies CASSLEGIQVHEQYF.

The J gene is TRBJ2-7, the V gene TRBV6-2 or TRBV6-3, with 8 bases that match TRBD1. V dropped 4 bases and J dropped 1; count of bases not matched to a gene: 6. Per the germline V gene, CDR1 is MNHEY and CDR2 is SVGEGT. CDR3 size: 15 residues. CDR3 amino acids: CASSSWTGFSYEQYF. The DNA of the CDR3 is TGTGCCAGCAGTTCGTGGACAGGGTTTTCCTACGAGCAGTACTTC.

The CDR3 protein is CASSPGPPRGEKLFF. The CDR3 nucleotides are TGTGCCAGCAGTCCAGGGCCCCCACGAGGCGAAAAACTGTTTTTT. The chain employs TRBV7-9 and TRBJ1-4, with D tentatively TRBD1 (5 bases). The ends were cut back, 6 bases at V and 8 bases at J, with 19 bases in the middle. Germline V gene sequence: CDR1 SEHNR, CDR2 FQNEAQ (reference sequence). The CDR3 is 15 residues long.

The chain links TRBV10-3 to TRBJ1-6; D is perhaps TRBD1 (6 bases). The CDR3 is made up of 14 amino acids. V lost 7 bases and J 6 bases, leaving 13 bases between the germline ends. The germline V gene encodes CDR1 ENHRY and CDR2 SYGVKD. CDR3 sequence: CAINQGFGNSPLHF. CDR3 coding DNA: TGTGCCATCAACCAGGGGTTTGGTAATTCACCCCTCCACTTT.

V is TRBV19 and J is TRBJ2-1; D is uncertain. Germline values: CDR1 LNHDA, CDR2 SQIVND (reference sequence). V gave up 4 bases and J gave up 2 bases, with 3 bases separating them. The CDR3 is 12 residues long. CDR3 DNA: TGTGCCAGTAGTAATACCTACAATGAGCAGTTCTTC. Translated: CASSNTYNEQFF. The full variable domain, with the rest looked up from reference TRBV19 and TRBJ2-1, is DGGITQSPKYLFRKEGQNVTLSCEQNLNHDAMYWYRQDPGQGLRLIYYSQIVNDFQKGDIAEGYSVSREKKESFPLTVTSAQKNPTAFYLCASSNTYNEQFFGPGTRLTVL.

The chain's CDR3 is CASSQEMNTGQLYGYTF. CDR3 coding DNA: TGCGCCAGCAGCCAAGAAATGAACACTGGACAGCTCTATGGCTACACCTTC. The rearrangement joins TRBV4-1 to TRBJ1-2, with D tentatively TRBD1 (6 bases). The CDR3 has 17 residues. Germline loops: CDR1 MGHRA, CDR2 YSYEKL. Trimming took off 0 bases at V and 4 bases at J, with 18 bases between the two ends.

The table lists this clone with a count of one. The rearrangement uses TRBV30 and TRBJ2-5; 8 bases agree with TRBD2. V lost 2 bases to trimming and J lost 4 bases; unmatched junction nucleotides: 3. Germline V gene data show CDR1 as GTSNPN and CDR2 as SVGIG (reference sequence). The CDR3 is 13 amino acids. CDR3 coding DNA: TGTGCCTGGAGTATTCTAGCGGGAGAGACCCAGTACTTC. It yields the protein CAWSILAGETQYF.

CDR3 sequence reads: CASSVGGGGETQYF. As DNA, the CDR3 is TGTGCCAGCAGCGTAGGCGGGGGAGGGGAGACCCAGTACTTC. This chain uses TRBV9 with TRBJ2-5, with 7 bases that match TRBD2. Germline assignment: CDR1 SGDLS and CDR2 YYNGEE. This CDR3 has 14 residues. Unmatched junction bases numbered 4, after V lost 0 bases and J lost 5 bases.

The rearrangement uses TRBV5-1 and TRBJ2-4; D gene uncertain. Germline assignment: CDR1 SGHRS and CDR2 YFSETQ. The length of the CDR3 is 14 residues. Deletions cut 4 bases from V and 3 bases from J, with 11 bases between. The CDR3 is CASSASVVKNIQYF. Written as DNA, the CDR3 is TGCGCCAGCAGCGCAAGCGTGGTCAAAAACATTCAGTACTTC.

The genes are TRBV5-1 and TRBJ2-1; D gene unclear. Germline V lookup: CDR1 SGHRS, CDR2 YFSETQ. There are 13 residues in the CDR3. V shed 6 bases and J shed 4 bases, with 11 bases lying between them. For the CDR3, the DNA is TGCGCCAGCACCCCTCAGTCTTACAATGAGCAGTTCTTC. Protein product: CASTPQSYNEQFF.

The gene calls are TRBV7-9 and TRBJ2-2; maybe TRBD1 (5 bases). Germline assignment: CDR1 SEHNR and CDR2 FQNEAQ (reference sequence). V lost 6 bases to trimming and J lost 6 bases, with 8 bases between them. The CDR3 runs 12 residues. The CDR3 region has the DNA TGTGCCAGCAGTTGGGGCTCCGGGGAGCTGTTTTTT. Protein sequence: CASSWGSGELFF.

The V and J genes are TRBV5-5 and TRBJ2-3; D uncertain. The length of the CDR3 is 12 residues. Trimming cost V 4 bases and J 4 bases, with 7 bases left between them. Per the germline V gene, CDR1 is SGHKS and CDR2 is YYEKEE (reference sequence). This CDR3 reads CASSPRSDTQYF. In DNA form, the CDR3 reads TGTGCCAGCAGCCCGCGCTCAGATACGCAGTATTTT.

The V and J genes are TRBV6-1 and TRBJ2-3; 9 nucleotides line up with TRBD1. J was trimmed by 9 bases and V by 4 bases; bases with no gene match: 17. The CDR3 spans 17 residues. Per the germline V gene, CDR1 is MNHNS and CDR2 is SASEGT. The CDR3 DNA is TGTGCCAGCAGTGGAGGGACAGGGCGCGCCCTTTTACTGACGCAGTATTTT. Residues: CASSGGTGRALLLTQYF.

The J gene is TRBJ1-2, the V gene TRBV15; a possible D gene is TRBD1 (6 bases). There are 16 residues in the CDR3. CDR1 and CDR2 (germline): LNHNV, YYDKDF (reference sequence). V was clipped by 0 bases and J by 4 bases, with 15 bases between them. DNA for the CDR3: TGTGCCACCAGCAGAGATCCCGGACAGCCAGTCTATGGCTACACCTTC. As protein: CATSRDPGQPVYGYTF.

Points on this clone: Other nucleotide sequences in the sample specify the same CDR3. The chain has TRBV28 and TRBJ1-5, with D hard to call. The CDR3 covers 11 residues. V lost 5 bases and J 3 bases, leaving 2 bases between the germline ends. The V gene's germline CDR1 is MDHEN and CDR2 SYDVKM. The DNA for the CDR3 is TGTGCCAGCAGTCTCAATCAGCCCCAGCATTTT. It is translated as CASSLNQPQHF.

The chain links TRBV28 to TRBJ1-1, with 8 bases fitting TRBD1. Losses at the gene ends were 5 bases for V and 12 bases for J; bases not matched to a gene: 11. CDR3 length equals 13 residues. CDR1 is MDHEN and CDR2 is SYDVKM in the germline V gene. CDR3 amino acids: CASSLQGAPVTFF. Here the CDR3 DNA reads TGTGCCAGCAGTCTTCAGGGGGCCCCTGTTACTTTCTTT. The full variable domain, completed using reference TRBV28 and TRBJ1-1, is DVKVTQSSRYLVKRTGEKVFLECVQDMDHENMFWYRQDPGLGLRLIYFSYDVKMKEKGDIPEGYSVSREKKERFSLILESASTNQTSMYLCASSLQGAPVTFFGQGTRLTVV.

This clone has more than one count but fewer than ten. The V call is TRBV11-2, the J call TRBJ2-5; no clear D gene. V dropped 6 bases and J dropped 7 bases, with 18 bases sitting between them. Germline V gives CDR1 SGHAT, CDR2 FQNNGV. The CDR3 length is 14 residues. The CDR3: CASRGQSKFWTQYF. CDR3 DNA sequence: TGTGCCAGCAGGGGCCAGTCGAAGTTTTGGACCCAGTACTTC.

This rearrangement joins TRBV15 to TRBJ1-4, with D unresolved. Germline CDR1 reads LNHNV; CDR2 reads YYDKDF (reference sequence). The CDR3 totals 15 residues. V shed 4 bases and J shed 8 bases, with 17 bases lying between them. CDR3 sequence reads: CATSNLGRETEKLFF. In nucleotides, the CDR3 is TGTGCCACCAGCAACTTAGGGAGAGAGACCGAAAAACTGTTTTTT.

The rearrangement links TRBV5-6 to TRBJ1-4; 8 positions match TRBD1. V was pared by 3 bases and J by 7 bases, with 5 bases of the junction left unmatched. Germline V gives CDR1 SGHDT, CDR2 YYEEEE. The CDR3 consists of 14 residues. CDR3 DNA sequence: TGTGCCAGCAGCTGGGACAGGCGAGGTGAAAAACTGTTTTTT. It encodes CASSWDRRGEKLFF.

This clone was found a few times. The rearrangement joins TRBV6-2 or TRBV6-3 to TRBJ2-7; 11 nucleotides line up with TRBD1. J gave up 3 bases and V 7 bases, and 14 bases lay outside the gene matches. The CDR3 has 17 residues. From germline, CDR1 is MNHEY and CDR2 SVGEGT. CDR3 DNA sequence: TGTGCCAGCACCCCCCTCGGCCCCGGGACAGGGGGCTACGAGCAGTACTTC. It is translated as CASTPLGPGTGGYEQYF.

This rearrangement joins TRBV18 to TRBJ2-2, with D maybe TRBD2 (5 bases). Trimming shortened V by 3 bases and J by 5 bases, and 16 bases separated the two germline ends. Germline V gives CDR1 KGHSH, CDR2 LQKENI. The CDR3 runs 16 residues. The CDR3, as DNA: TGTGCCAGCTCACCCCTGGTGGCCGGGGAAACCGGGGAGCTGTTTTTT. The encoded protein is CASSPLVAGETGELFF.

V and J are TRBV6-2 or TRBV6-3 and TRBJ1-5, with 8 bases fitting TRBD1. The junction had 3 bases not matched to a gene; V was cut back by 2 bases and J by 0 bases. The V gene's germline CDR1 is MNHEY and CDR2 SVGEGT. This CDR3 comprises 16 residues. For the CDR3, the DNA is TGTGCCAGCAGTTACAAGACAGGGGCTAGCAATCAGCCCCAGCATTTT. Residues: CASSYKTGASNQPQHF.

This clone was recorded only once. This sequence joins TRBV9 and TRBJ2-3; 8 bases are shared with TRBD2. CDR1 is SGDLS and CDR2 is YYNGEE in the germline V gene. V lost 0 bases, J lost 0 bases, and 3 bases stayed unmatched. CDR3 length: 16 amino acids. The CDR3 DNA sequence: TGTGCCAGCAGCGTAGGACTAGCGATGAGCACAGATACGCAGTATTTT. It is translated as CASSVGLAMSTDTQYF.

This chain joins TRBV4-3 and TRBJ1-5; TRBD1 matches at 8 bases. V shed 2 bases, J shed 6 bases, and the junction held 6 bases outside the gene matches. From germline, CDR1 is LGHNA and CDR2 YSLEER. The CDR3 totals 15 residues. CDR3 in amino acids: CASSQPGQGSQPQHF. CDR3 nucleotides: TGCGCCAGCAGCCAACCAGGACAGGGAAGTCAGCCCCAGCATTTT.

Concerning this clone itself: This CDR3 is also generated by other DNA sequences in the sample. The chain joins TRBV7-2 to TRBJ2-7; TRBD2 aligns across 7 bases. This CDR3 contains 14 residues. The V and J ends lost 1 base and 4 bases, in that order; junction bases with no gene match: 4. The germline gives CDR1 SGHTA, CDR2 FQGNSA. The CDR3 DNA reads TGTGCCAGCAGCTTAGTGGCGGGAGTATACGAGCAGTACTTC. It specifies CASSLVAGVYEQYF.

This chain connects TRBV28 to TRBJ2-3; 8 nucleotides agree with TRBD1. The CDR3 sequence is 14 residues long. The germline CDR1 and CDR2 sequences are MDHEN and SYDVKM. The ends lost 6 bases at V and 4 bases at J; junction bases unmatched: 6. The CDR3 DNA follows: TGTGCCAGCAGGAGGACAGGGAGATCAGATACGCAGTATTTT. This sequence encodes CASRRTGRSDTQYF. Full variable domain (missing parts from reference TRBV28 and TRBJ2-3): DVKVTQSSRYLVKRTGEKVFLECVQDMDHENMFWYRQDPGLGLRLIYFSYDVKMKEKGDIPEGYSVSREKKERFSLILESASTNQTSMYLCASRRTGRSDTQYFGPGTRLTVL.